This entry lists 17 T cell receptor beta chains sequenced from one sample in a study of T-cell memory formation after mild COVID-19. TCRdb fed the 5' RACE reads into MiXCR, producing one record per CDR3 protein. Here the sample spans around 390,000 distinct CDR3 sequences, 15% to 20% being singletons. Sequencing used PBMCs or a T cell subset sorted from them (not recorded which). These receptors came from a man in his late teens or twenties who had mild COVID-19 (a few samples of this study predate the infection). Cell type and time point are not known.

This clonotype was picked up a small number of times. V usage is TRBV18 and J usage is TRBJ1-1; TRBD1 matches 10 bases. V dropped 5 bases and J dropped 3; count of bases not matched to a gene: 3. CDR1 and CDR2 (germline): KGHSH, LQKENI. There are 14 residues in the CDR3. CDR3 coding DNA: TGTGCCAGCTCATTCGGACAGGGGGACACTGAAGCTTTCTTT. The encoded protein is CASSFGQGDTEAFF.

This clonotype was counted a few times. The chain carries TRBV5-1 and TRBJ1-1, with D perhaps matching TRBD1 (5 bases). Germline V lookup: CDR1 SGHRS, CDR2 YFSETQ. V dropped 7 bases and J dropped 9 bases, with 19 bases sitting between them. CDR3 length equals 13 residues. The DNA of the CDR3 is TGCGCCAGCCGTGGGGCAGGTGGACCTAAAGCTTTCTTT. Protein product: CASRGAGGPKAFF.

This clonotype was detected a few times. The V call is TRBV7-9, the J call TRBJ2-3, with D perhaps given as TRBD1 or TRBD2 (6 bases each). The CDR3 length is 16 residues. In germline, CDR1 is SEHNR, CDR2 FQNEAQ (reference sequence). Trimming removed 2 bases from V and 1 base from J, with 13 bases in between. CDR3 nucleotide sequence: TGTGCCAGCAGCTTATTTGTGGGGGGCCGCACAGATACGCAGTATTTT. Protein product: CASSLFVGGRTDTQYF.

This rearrangement joins TRBV20-1 to TRBJ1-2; no definite D call. Germline V gives CDR1 DFQATT, CDR2 SNEGSKA (reference sequence). The ends were cut back, 5 bases at V and 8 bases at J, with 6 bases in the middle. The CDR3 spans 9 residues. CDR3 in amino acids: CSARVGYTF. The DNA of the CDR3 is TGCAGTGCTCGGGTCGGCTACACCTTC.

This clonotype was observed a few times. In nucleotides, the CDR3 is TGCAGTGCTAGAACTCTCTACGGGGACCGACCCTACGAGCAGTACTTC. As protein: CSARTLYGDRPYEQYF. The J gene is TRBJ2-7, the V gene TRBV20-1, with D perhaps being TRBD1 or TRBD2 (5 bases each). V lost 2 bases to trimming and J lost 2 bases, with 19 bases between them. The CDR3 contains 16 residues. CDR1 and CDR2 from the germline V gene are DFQATT and SNEGSKA (reference sequence).

The chain joins TRBV7-9 to TRBJ2-5; 9 positions match TRBD2. The CDR3 spans 16 residues. Germline-derived CDR1 and CDR2 are SEHNR and FQNEAQ (reference sequence). The ends lost 6 bases at V and 0 bases at J; junction bases unmatched: 8. CDR3 loop: CASRWGSGGDQETQYF. Here the CDR3 DNA reads TGTGCCAGCAGATGGGGTAGCGGGGGAGACCAAGAGACCCAGTACTTC. The full variable domain, rest sourced from reference TRBV7-9 and TRBJ2-5, is DTGVSQNPRHKITKRGQNVTFRCDPISEHNRLYWYRQTLGQGPEFLTYFQNEAQLEKSRLLSDRFSAERPKGSFSTLEIQRTEQGDSAMYLCASRWGSGGDQETQYFGPGTRLLVL.

This clonotype was seen a few times. The V and J genes are TRBV20-1 and TRBJ1-6; no clear D. Trimming removed 1 base at V and 10 bases at J, with 17 bases between. Germline CDR1 and CDR2: DFQATT and SNEGSKA (reference sequence). The CDR3 is made up of 15 amino acids. The CDR3 DNA reads TGCAGTGCTAGAGCTAGGACGTATCGAAGCTCACCCCTCCACTTT. Translated: CSARARTYRSSPLHF.

This chain connects TRBV7-2 to TRBJ2-3; possible D gene TRBD2, 6 bases. The CDR3 spans 14 residues. Germline CDR1 SGHTA, CDR2 FQGNSA. Trimming pared 1 base from V and 5 bases from J, leaving 10 bases between. Written as DNA, the CDR3 is TGTGCCAGCAGCTTAGGGTGGAGGGGAGATACGCAGTATTTT. This sequence encodes CASSLGWRGDTQYF.

This chain joins TRBV7-2 and TRBJ1-2, with 7 bases lining up with TRBD1. V gave up 4 bases and J gave up 4 bases; unmatched junction bases: 3. CDR1 and CDR2 from the germline V gene are SGHTA and FQGNSA. This CDR3 comprises 13 residues. CDR3 residues: CASSSPGGYGYTF. The DNA of the CDR3 is TGTGCCAGCAGCTCCCCAGGGGGCTATGGCTACACCTTC.

This clonotype was seen only a few times. The genes are TRBV7-6 and TRBJ1-1, with a weak D call TRBD1 (6 bases). Trimming shortened V by 5 bases and J by 3 bases, and 16 bases separated the two germline ends. The length of the CDR3 is 15 residues. Germline lookup yields CDR1 SGHVS and CDR2 FNYEAQ. Here the CDR3 reads CASSLEQGSHTEAFF. The CDR3, as DNA: TGTGCCAGCAGCCTAGAACAGGGTTCGCACACTGAAGCTTTCTTT.

A note on this clonotype: One end of the junction fails to match germline, which may point to a read error. The rearrangement uses TRBV4-2 and TRBJ2-5; unclear D gene. Germline V gene lookup returns CDR1 LGHNA and CDR2 YNFKEQ. The CDR3 is 14 residues long. The CDR3 nucleotides are TGTGCCAGCAGCCAGCTAGAGTACCAAGGGACCCAGTACTTC. It translates to CASSQLEYQGTQYF.

This clonotype occurred a few times. The chain employs TRBV3-1 and TRBJ1-1; D is unclear. This CDR3 contains 14 residues. V was clipped by 2 bases and J by 2 bases, with 9 bases between them. Germline loops: CDR1 LGHDT, CDR2 YNNKEL (reference sequence). CDR3 bases: TGTGCCAGCAGCCAACACAGCGGTAACACTGAAGCTTTCTTT. It yields the protein CASSQHSGNTEAFF. Full variable domain (remainder filled in from reference TRBV3-1 and TRBJ1-1): DTAVSQTPKYLVTQMGNDKSIKCEQNLGHDTMYWYKQDSKKFLKIMFSYNNKELIINETVPNRFSPKSPDKAHLNLHINSLELGDSAVYFCASSQHSGNTEAFFGQGTRLTVV.

Notes on this clonotype: A single base separates this from a much larger clone, so it may be a read error. The J gene is TRBJ2-1, the V gene TRBV5-1; D is unresolved. Germline CDR1 reads SGHRS; CDR2 reads YFSETQ. With 5 bases removed from V and 0 bases from J, the gap between germline ends came to 15 bases. The CDR3 is made up of 16 amino acids. CDR3 protein: CASRPTGYSSYNEQFF. DNA for the CDR3: TGCGCCAGCAGACCGACGGGCTATAGCTCCTACAATGAGCAGTTCTTC.

The chain couples TRBV5-1 to TRBJ2-1, with 10 nucleotides matching TRBD1. The CDR3 spans 17 residues. Trimming at V came to 4 bases and at J to 2 bases, leaving 9 bases not matched to a gene. The germline V gene has CDR1 SGHRS and CDR2 YFSETQ. CDR3 sequence: CASSLISGQGTYNEQFF. The CDR3 bases are TGCGCCAGCAGCCTGATCTCGGGACAGGGGACCTACAATGAGCAGTTCTTC.

The gene calls are TRBV14 and TRBJ1-2; the D gene is possibly TRBD1 (5 bases). V lost 2 bases to trimming and J lost 6 bases, with 16 bases between them. CDR3 length equals 15 residues. The germline V gene has CDR1 SGHDN and CDR2 FVKESK. The CDR3, as DNA: TGTGCCAGCAGCCAACGACCGGGGGGGTCGAATGGCTACACCTTC. Translating gives CASSQRPGGSNGYTF.

The genes are TRBV18 and TRBJ1-1; unclear D gene. The CDR3 extends over 14 amino acids. V was trimmed by 1 base and J by 3 bases, leaving 9 bases between them. Germline assignment: CDR1 KGHSH and CDR2 LQKENI. The CDR3 sequence is CASSPRSTDTEAFF. DNA of the CDR3: TGTGCCAGCTCACCACGTAGCACAGACACTGAAGCTTTCTTT.

This clonotype was found a few times. The CDR3 DNA is TGCAGTGCTAGATTCCCGGGCCTCGACGTCGATACGCAGTATTTT. This gives the protein CSARFPGLDVDTQYF. The chain is built from TRBV20-1 and TRBJ2-3; D ambiguous. V was pared by 2 bases and J by 6 bases, with 18 bases between. The CDR3 has 15 amino acids. Germline CDR1 and CDR2: DFQATT and SNEGSKA (reference sequence).